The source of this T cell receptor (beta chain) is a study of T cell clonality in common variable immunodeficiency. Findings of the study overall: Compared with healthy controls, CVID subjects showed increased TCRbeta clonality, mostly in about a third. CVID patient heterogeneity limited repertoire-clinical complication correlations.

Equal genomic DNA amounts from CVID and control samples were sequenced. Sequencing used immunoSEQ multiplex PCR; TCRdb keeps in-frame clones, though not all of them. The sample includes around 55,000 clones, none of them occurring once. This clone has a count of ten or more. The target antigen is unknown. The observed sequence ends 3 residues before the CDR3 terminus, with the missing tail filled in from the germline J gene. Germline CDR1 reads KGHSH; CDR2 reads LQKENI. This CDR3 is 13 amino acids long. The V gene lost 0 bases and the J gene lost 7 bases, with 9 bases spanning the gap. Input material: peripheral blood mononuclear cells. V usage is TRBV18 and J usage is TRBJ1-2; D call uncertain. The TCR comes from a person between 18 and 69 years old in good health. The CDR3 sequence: CASSPPLGLGYTF. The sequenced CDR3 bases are TGTGCCAGCTCACCACCGCTCGGACTTGGC.